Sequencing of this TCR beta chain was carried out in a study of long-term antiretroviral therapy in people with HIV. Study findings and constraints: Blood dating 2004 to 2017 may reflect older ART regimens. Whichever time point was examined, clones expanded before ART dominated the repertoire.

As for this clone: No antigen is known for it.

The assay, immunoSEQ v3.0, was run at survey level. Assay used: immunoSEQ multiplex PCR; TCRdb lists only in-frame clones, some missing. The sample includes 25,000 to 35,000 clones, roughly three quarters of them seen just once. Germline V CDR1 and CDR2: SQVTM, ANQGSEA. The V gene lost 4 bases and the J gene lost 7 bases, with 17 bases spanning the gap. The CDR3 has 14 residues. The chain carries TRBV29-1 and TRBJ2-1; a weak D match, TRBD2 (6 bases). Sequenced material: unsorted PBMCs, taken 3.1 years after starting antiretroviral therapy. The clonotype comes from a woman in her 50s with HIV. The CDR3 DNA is TGCAGCGTTGGGGAACGGAGGGGTAGGAATGAGCAGTTCTTC. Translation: CSVGERRGRNEQFF.